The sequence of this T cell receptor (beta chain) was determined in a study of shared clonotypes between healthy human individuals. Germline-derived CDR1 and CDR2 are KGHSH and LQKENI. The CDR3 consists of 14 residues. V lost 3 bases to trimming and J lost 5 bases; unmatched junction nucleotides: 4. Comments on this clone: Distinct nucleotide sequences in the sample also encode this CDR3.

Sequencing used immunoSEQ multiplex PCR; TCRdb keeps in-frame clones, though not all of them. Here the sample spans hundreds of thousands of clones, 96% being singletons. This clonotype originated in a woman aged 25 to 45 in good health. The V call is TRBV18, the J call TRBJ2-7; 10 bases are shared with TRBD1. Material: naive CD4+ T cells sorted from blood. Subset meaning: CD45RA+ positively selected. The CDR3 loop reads CASSPGQGIHEQYF. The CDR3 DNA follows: TGTGCCAGCTCACCGGGACAGGGGATCCACGAGCAGTACTTC.